The 30 T cell receptor beta chains reported below all come from one sample, sequenced in a study of T cell repertoires in cytomegalovirus infection (dated by TCRdb to about 2019). No antigen has been identified for these receptors. Sequencer: Illumina HiSeq 1500. TCRdb reprocessing: public reads trimmed at Q25 with fastp, clones called with MiXCR, in-frame beta chains kept. One record per CDR3 amino acid sequence lists the most common genes and DNA. A total of fewer than 150,000 distinct CDR3 sequences appear in this sample, under 35% of them only once. The top ten clones comprise about 40% of the sample. The meaning of the sample's treatment or condition label: in vitro stimulation with specific CMV peptide epitopes to enrich CMV-specific T cells. Material: CD8+ T cells from cultured PBMCs, obtained from culture after CMV antigen stimulation. These receptors originate from a human donor in good health (CMV status not recorded). Some clones in this sample may be carry-over from other donors' samples.

This clonotype came up once. The genes are TRBV19 and TRBJ1-5; D call uncertain. V lost 1 base and J lost 0, with 7 bases in between. The CDR3 consists of 15 residues. Per the germline V gene, CDR1 is LNHDA and CDR2 is SQIVND (reference sequence). DNA of the CDR3: TGTGCCAGTAGTATAGGCAAGTATAGCAATCAGCCCCAGCATTTT. It specifies CASSIGKYSNQPQHF.

This clonotype has only a few counts. The chain combines TRBV5-1 with TRBJ2-7, with TRBD1 matching 7 bases. This CDR3 has 18 residues. The V and J ends lost 0 bases and 5 bases, in that order; junction bases with no gene match: 17. The germline gives CDR1 SGHRS, CDR2 YFSETQ. CDR3 protein: CASSLEEPDRERLDEQYF. In DNA form, the CDR3 reads TGCGCCAGCAGCTTGGAAGAACCCGACAGGGAGCGGCTTGACGAGCAGTACTTC.

This clonotype turned up a few times. The genes are TRBV7-9 and TRBJ1-1, with D unresolved. The CDR3 consists of 12 residues. Trimming cost V 5 bases and J 10 bases, with 14 bases left between them. Germline V gene sequence: CDR1 SEHNR, CDR2 FQNEAQ (reference sequence). CDR3 nucleotides: TGTGCCAGCAGCCCCAACGTGAATGGAGCTTTCTTT. It specifies CASSPNVNGAFF.

This rearrangement joins TRBV12-3 or TRBV12-4 to TRBJ1-1; 7 nucleotides match TRBD1. V was clipped by 6 bases and J by 6 bases; unmatched bases: 4. This CDR3 region has 12 residues. This chain's CDR3 is CASSPRGAEAFF. The CDR3 bases are TGTGCCAGCAGCCCCAGGGGGGCTGAAGCTTTCTTT.

The V and J genes are TRBV7-2 and TRBJ2-7; the D is unclear. The CDR3 consists of 14 residues. V gave up 0 bases and J gave up 3 bases, with 9 bases separating them. CDR1 is SGHTA, CDR2 FQGNSA, per germline. The CDR3 protein is CASSLATHVYEQYF. In DNA, the CDR3 is TGTGCCAGCAGCTTAGCCACCCATGTCTACGAGCAGTACTTC. Full variable domain (remainder filled in from reference TRBV7-2 and TRBJ2-7): GAGVSQSPSNKVTEKGKDVELRCDPISGHTALYWYRQSLGQGLEFLIYFQGNSAPDKSGLPSDRFSAERTGGSVSTLTIQRTQQEDSAVYLCASSLATHVYEQYFGPGTRLTVT.

This clonotype was observed once. This chain links TRBV6-5 with TRBJ2-1; D gene ambiguous. Trimming shortened V by 6 bases and J by 2 bases, and 14 bases separated the two germline ends. This CDR3 spans 15 amino acids. Germline V gene lookup returns CDR1 MNHEY and CDR2 SVGAGI. CDR3 nucleotides: TGTGCCAGCAGCCTGGATGAGGACGCCTACAATGAGCAGTTCTTC. Translating gives CASSLDEDAYNEQFF.

The V gene is TRBV2, the J gene TRBJ2-7; 11 positions agree with TRBD2. The ends lost 6 bases at V and 4 bases at J; junction bases unmatched: 5. CDR3 length: 14 amino acids. CDR1 SNHLY and CDR2 FYNNEI come from the germline V gene. The CDR3 nucleotides are TGTGCCAGCAGCACCGGGACTAGCGGATACGAGCAGTACTTC. This codes for CASSTGTSGYEQYF.

V is TRBV7-9 and J is TRBJ2-1; D is ambiguous. The CDR3 extends over 16 amino acids. The V and J ends lost 5 bases and 0 bases respectively, with 14 bases between them. Germline assignment: CDR1 SEHNR and CDR2 FQNEAQ (reference sequence). CDR3 nucleotide sequence: TGTGCCAGCAGCCCACCCGGCGGCTCCTCCTACAATGAGCAGTTCTTC. Residues: CASSPPGGSSYNEQFF.

This clonotype was counted only a few times. The chain couples TRBV10-3 to TRBJ1-1; the D is unclear. The V and J ends lost 0 bases and 4 bases respectively, with 9 bases between them. The length of the CDR3 is 14 residues. Looked up from germline, CDR1 is ENHRY and CDR2 is SYGVKD. The CDR3 protein is CAISESEATTEAFF. CDR3 coding DNA: TGTGCCATCAGTGAGTCTGAGGCCACCACTGAAGCTTTCTTT.

This clonotype has a count of ten or more. This sequence joins TRBV6-1 and TRBJ1-5; a possible D gene is TRBD1 (6 bases). Germline V lookup: CDR1 MNHNS, CDR2 SASEGT. The CDR3 runs to 18 residues. V was cut by 6 bases and J by 0 bases, with 21 bases left in between. The CDR3 region has the DNA TGTGCCAGCAGAGGACAGCCTTTTAGATCCTTTAGCAATCAGCCCCAGCATTTT. This sequence encodes CASRGQPFRSFSNQPQHF.

The chain carries TRBV5-8 and TRBJ1-5; D unresolved. This CDR3 is 11 amino acids long. Per the germline V gene, CDR1 is SGHTS and CDR2 is YDEGEE. Trimming cost V 2 bases and J 7 bases, with 4 bases left between them. CDR3 DNA: TGTGCCAGCAGCTTCGGACAGCCCCAGCATTTT. It codes for CASSFGQPQHF.

The V call is TRBV15, the J call TRBJ2-5, with a tentative D call TRBD2 (5 bases). The CDR3 is made up of 14 amino acids. V lost 0 bases to trimming and J lost 7 bases, with 12 bases between them. CDR1 is LNHNV and CDR2 is YYDKDF in the germline V gene (reference sequence). In DNA, the CDR3 is TGTGCCACCAGCAGAGATGGGCTGGACTTGACCCAGTACTTC. This gives the protein CATSRDGLDLTQYF.

The chain joins TRBV11-2 to TRBJ2-7; D is unresolved. The CDR3 length is 12 residues. Germline V gene lookup returns CDR1 SGHAT and CDR2 FQNNGV. V lost 4 bases and J lost 2, with 6 bases in between. CDR3 region: CASSSIPYEQYF. CDR3 coding DNA: TGTGCCAGCAGCTCGATCCCCTACGAGCAGTACTTC.

The genes are TRBV13 and TRBJ2-3, with D possibly being TRBD1 (6 bases). V was cut by 5 bases and J by 5 bases, with 14 bases left in between. This CDR3 is 14 amino acids long. Germline lookup yields CDR1 PRHDT and CDR2 FYEKMQ (reference sequence). This chain's CDR3 is CASSPRTEIDTQYF. CDR3 coding DNA: TGTGCCAGCAGCCCCCGGACAGAAATAGATACGCAGTATTTT.

At least ten counts were recorded for this clonotype. At one of its ends the junction is not consistent with the germline gene, which may arise from a read error. J is TRBJ2-2 and V is TRBV7-7, with 7 bases fitting TRBD1. The CDR3 extends over 14 amino acids. Looked up from germline, CDR1 is SSHAT and CDR2 is FNYEAQ (reference sequence). This CDR3 reads CASSPRQGTGELFF. DNA of the CDR3: TGTGCTAGCAGCCCGAGACAGGGAACGGGGGAGCTGTTTTTT.

This chain joins TRBV6-5 and TRBJ1-1; D not resolved. V was trimmed by 6 bases and J by 5 bases, leaving 13 bases between them. The germline V gene has CDR1 MNHEY and CDR2 SVGAGI. CDR3 length: 13 residues. The CDR3 DNA sequence: TGTGCCAGCAGCCCCGGTTTCGGGACTGAAGCTTTCTTT. Encoded protein: CASSPGFGTEAFF.

V is TRBV6-5 and J is TRBJ2-5; unclear D gene. CDR1 and CDR2 (germline): MNHEY, SVGAGI. Trimming pared 2 bases from V and 5 bases from J, leaving 12 bases between. The CDR3 spans 14 residues. The chain's CDR3 is CASSYGFGGETQYF. CDR3 DNA: TGTGCCAGCAGTTACGGTTTTGGCGGTGAGACCCAGTACTTC.

This clonotype was counted a few times. The rearrangement joins TRBV4-3 to TRBJ2-1, with D perhaps matching TRBD2 (7 bases). Germline assignment: CDR1 LGHNA and CDR2 YSLEER. This CDR3 is 18 amino acids long. Trimming pared 1 base from V and 4 bases from J, leaving 20 bases between. DNA of the CDR3: TGCGCCAGCAGCCAAGCCAGCGGGGACATCTTAGGGTACAATGAGCAGTTCTTC. This gives the protein CASSQASGDILGYNEQFF.

This clonotype has at least ten counts. The chain has TRBV7-6 and TRBJ2-1; the match to TRBD2 covers 11 bases. Germline V CDR1 and CDR2: SGHVS, FNYEAQ. The V segment lost 4 bases and the J segment 5 bases; nucleotides outside the gene matches: 7. The length of the CDR3 is 16 residues. The CDR3 spells CASSYQRGLADNEQFF. The DNA of the CDR3 is TGTGCCAGCAGCTACCAGAGGGGACTAGCGGACAATGAGCAGTTCTTC.

The count of this clonotype is one. The chain carries TRBV27 and TRBJ2-1; D remains unclear. Deletions cut 6 bases from V and 0 bases from J, with 12 bases between. The length of the CDR3 is 15 residues. Per germline, CDR1 MNHEY and CDR2 SMNVEV (reference sequence). The CDR3 DNA follows: TGTGCCAGCAGACTGGCACGTAGCTCCTACAATGAGCAGTTCTTC. As protein: CASRLARSSYNEQFF.

In its sample, this clonotype was seen a few times. This chain links TRBV7-9 with TRBJ2-3; D gene ambiguous. V dropped 5 bases and J dropped 4 bases, with 16 bases sitting between them. Germline V CDR1 and CDR2: SEHNR, FQNEAQ (reference sequence). The CDR3 consists of 15 residues. The CDR3 spells CASSPMIRYSDTQYF. The CDR3 coding sequence is TGTGCCAGCAGCCCCATGATTAGGTACTCAGATACGCAGTATTTT.

J is TRBJ2-5 and V is TRBV27, with 9 bases aligning to TRBD1. This CDR3 has 14 residues. The V and J ends lost 6 bases and 4 bases, in that order; junction bases with no gene match: 6. Germline-derived CDR1 and CDR2 are MNHEY and SMNVEV (reference sequence). The DNA of the CDR3 is TGTGCCAGCAGGGGACAGGGAATCAGAGAGACCCAGTACTTC. It is translated as CASRGQGIRETQYF.

This clonotype was counted between two and nine times. The CDR3, as DNA: TGTGCCAGTAGTATTGGAGTCGATGAGCAGTTCTTC. It encodes CASSIGVDEQFF. This sequence joins TRBV19 and TRBJ2-1; no clear D gene. CDR1 is LNHDA and CDR2 is SQIVND in the germline V gene (reference sequence). The V and J ends lost 3 bases and 8 bases respectively, with 8 bases between them. The CDR3 consists of 12 residues.

The chain employs TRBV24-1 and TRBJ1-5; 7 bases match TRBD1. CDR1 and CDR2 (germline): KGHDR, SFDVKD. The J segment lost 0 bases and the V segment lost 8 bases, leaving 6 bases of the junction unmatched. This CDR3 comprises 15 residues. The CDR3 region has the DNA TGTGCCACCAACCAACAGGGGTATAGCAATCAGCCCCAGCATTTT. Protein sequence: CATNQQGYSNQPQHF.

In this sample, this clonotype turned up a few times. CDR3 DNA sequence: TGTGCCAGCGAAACCATTGAGGGGACTAGCTTTGAGCAGTTCTTC. Translating gives CASETIEGTSFEQFF. The chain is built from TRBV7-9 and TRBJ2-1, with 9 positions matching TRBD2. Per the germline V gene, CDR1 is SEHNR and CDR2 is FQNEAQ (reference sequence). J gave up 9 bases and V 8 bases, and 14 bases lay outside the gene matches. This CDR3 region has 15 residues.

CDR3 sequence reads: CASSAVGGTEAFF. CDR3 DNA sequence: TGTGCCAGTAGCGCCGTGGGGGGCACTGAAGCTTTCTTT. The chain couples TRBV19 to TRBJ1-1, with D maybe TRBD1 (5 bases). Trimming cost V 6 bases and J 4 bases, with 12 bases left between them. The CDR3 is made up of 13 amino acids. Germline V gene lookup returns CDR1 LNHDA and CDR2 SQIVND (reference sequence).

This clonotype came up a few times. This chain links TRBV4-1 with TRBJ2-5, with D uncertain. CDR1 is MGHRA, CDR2 YSYEKL, per germline. The V gene lost 4 bases and the J gene lost 2 bases, with 11 bases spanning the gap. CDR3 length: 14 amino acids. CDR3 DNA: TGCGCCAGCAGCCCACTTCTCGGACAAGAGACCCAGTACTTC. It is translated as CASSPLLGQETQYF.

Ten or more counts support this clonotype. V gene TRBV7-8 combines with J gene TRBJ2-1; D not resolved. The germline gives CDR1 SGHVS, CDR2 FQNEAQ. Trimming took 0 bases from V and 7 from J, leaving 7 bases between them. The CDR3 has 13 amino acids. The CDR3 sequence is CASSLALVNEQFF. The DNA of the CDR3 is TGTGCCAGCAGCTTAGCGCTCGTGAATGAGCAGTTCTTC.

This clonotype was seen only a few times. The V call is TRBV4-3, the J call TRBJ2-1; 8 positions agree with TRBD2. Trimming removed 0 bases from V and 6 bases from J; junction bases left unmatched: 7. CDR1 is LGHNA, CDR2 YSLEER, per germline. The CDR3 has 16 residues. CDR3 DNA sequence: TGCGCCAGCAGCCAAGACCGGTCTCTAGCGGGCAATGAGCAGTTCTTC. It encodes CASSQDRSLAGNEQFF.

This clonotype has just a few counts. The chain carries TRBV7-6 and TRBJ2-7, with TRBD1 matching 9 bases. This CDR3 spans 15 amino acids. Trimming cost V 2 bases and J 6 bases; bases outside gene matches: 8. Per germline, CDR1 SGHVS and CDR2 FNYEAQ. For the CDR3, the DNA is TGTGCCAGCAGCTTATCAACGGACAGGGGCAGCGAGCAGTACTTC. Amino acid sequence: CASSLSTDRGSEQYF.